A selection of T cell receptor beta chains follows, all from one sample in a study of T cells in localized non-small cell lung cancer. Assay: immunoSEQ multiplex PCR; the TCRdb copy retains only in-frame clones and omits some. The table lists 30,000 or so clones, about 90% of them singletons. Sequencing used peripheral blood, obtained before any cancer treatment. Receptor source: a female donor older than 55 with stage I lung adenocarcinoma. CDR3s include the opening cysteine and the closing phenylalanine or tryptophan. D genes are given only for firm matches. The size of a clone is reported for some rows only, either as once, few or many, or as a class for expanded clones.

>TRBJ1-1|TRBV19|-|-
TGTGCCAGTAGTGCCTCCAGGGTCATGGCGAACACTGAAGCTTTCTTT
CASSASRVMANTEAFF
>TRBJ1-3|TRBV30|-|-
TGTGCCTGGAGCCCAACAGGGTACTCTGGAAACACCATATATTTT
CAWSPTGYSGNTIYF
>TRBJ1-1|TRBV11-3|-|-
TGTGCCAGCAGCTTAGTTTTTGGGCCGCAGAACACTGAAGCTTTCTTT
CASSLVFGPQNTEAFF
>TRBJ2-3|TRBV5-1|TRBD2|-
TGCGCCAGCAGCTTCGCGGGGGGTGGGATAGATACGCAGTATTTT
CASSFAGGGIDTQYF
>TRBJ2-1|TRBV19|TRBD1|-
TGTGCCAGTACCTCCTTGACAGGGACCCCCTACAATGAGCAGTTCTTC
CASTSLTGTPYNEQFF
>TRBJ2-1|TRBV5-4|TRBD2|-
TGTGCCAGCAGTACTACTAGCGGGGGTTTGTACAATGAGCAGTTCTTC
CASSTTSGGLYNEQFF
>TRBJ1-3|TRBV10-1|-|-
TGCGCCAGCAGACCGGGCTCTGGAAACACCATATATTTT
CASRPGSGNTIYF
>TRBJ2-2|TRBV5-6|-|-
TGTGCCAGCAGCCAAAAAACAGGGAACACCGGGGAGCTGTTTTTT
CASSQKTGNTGELFF
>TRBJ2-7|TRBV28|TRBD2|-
TGTGCCAGCAGTTTAACGGGGGGGTCTTACGAGCAGTACTTC
CASSLTGGSYEQYF
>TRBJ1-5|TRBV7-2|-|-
TGTGCCAGCAGCTTAGGACAGGAAAATCAGCCCCAGCATTTT
CASSLGQENQPQHF
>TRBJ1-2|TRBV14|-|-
TGTGCCAGCAGCCAGGGCCCTATCTACACCTTC
CASSQGPIYTF
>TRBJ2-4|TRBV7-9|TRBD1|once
TGTGCCAGCATAGGGACAGGGTCGAACATTCAGTACTTC
CASIGTGSNIQYF
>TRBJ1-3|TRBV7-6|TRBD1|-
TGTGCCAGCAGCTCCCGACAGGGGGCTTCAGAAGGAAACACCATATATTTT
CASSSRQGASEGNTIYF
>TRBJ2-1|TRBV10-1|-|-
TGCGCCAGCAGTGACCCCCGGGGGGCCCGCAATGAGCAGTTCTTC
CASSDPRGARNEQFF
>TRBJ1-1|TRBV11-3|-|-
TGTGCCAGCAGCTTACGGAGTTCGAACACTGAAGCTTTCTTT
CASSLRSSNTEAFF
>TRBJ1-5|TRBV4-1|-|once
TGCGCCAGCAGCCAAGATATGGGTTTCAATCAGCCCCAGCATTTT
CASSQDMGFNQPQHF
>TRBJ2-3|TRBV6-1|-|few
TGTGCCAGCAGTGTGGCAGGGCCAGATACGCAGTATTTT
CASSVAGPDTQYF
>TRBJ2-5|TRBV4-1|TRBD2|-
TGCGCCAGCAGCCGGCCCCCACTAGCGGCTCAAGAGACCCAGTACTTC
CASSRPPLAAQETQYF
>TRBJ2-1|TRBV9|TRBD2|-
TGTGCCAGCAGCGTTAGCGGGGAGACCTACAATGAGCAGTTCTTC
CASSVSGETYNEQFF
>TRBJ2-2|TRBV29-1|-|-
TGCAGCGTTACTCTCCGGGGGAACACCGGGGAGCTGTTTTTT
CSVTLRGNTGELFF
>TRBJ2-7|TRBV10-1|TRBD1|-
TGCGCCAGTCTGATCCGGGACAGCGTGCCCTACGAGCAGTACTTC
CASLIRDSVPYEQYF
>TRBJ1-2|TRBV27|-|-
TGTGCCAGCAGTTTAACAGGGAACTATGGCTACACCTTC
CASSLTGNYGYTF
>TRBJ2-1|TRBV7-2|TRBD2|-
TGTGCCAGCAGCCCAGGCAATAGCGGGGTAGCTGAGCAGTTCTTC
CASSPGNSGVAEQFF
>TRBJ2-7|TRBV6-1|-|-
TGTGCCAGCAGTCTAGGAGAAACAAGCAACTACGAGCAGTACTTC
CASSLGETSNYEQYF
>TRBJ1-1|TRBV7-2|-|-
TGTGCCAGCAGCTTAGCCTGGGACGGCACTGAAGCTTTCTTT
CASSLAWDGTEAFF
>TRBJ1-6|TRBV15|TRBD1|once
TGTGCCACCAGCAGTTACAGACAGGGGAAAGGCAATTCACCCCTCCACTTT
CATSSYRQGKGNSPLHF
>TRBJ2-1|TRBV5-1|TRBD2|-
TGCGCCAGCACAAGCGGGATATACAATGAGCAGTTCTTC
CASTSGIYNEQFF
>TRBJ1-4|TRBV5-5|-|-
TGTGCCAGCAGCGGGGTGGTAGGGCCTAATGAAAAACTGTTTTTT
CASSGVVGPNEKLFF
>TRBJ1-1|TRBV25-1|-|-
TGTGCCAGCAAGGACAGCGGTTCGAACACTGAAGCTTTCTTT
CASKDSGSNTEAFF
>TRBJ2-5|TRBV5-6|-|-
TGTGCCAGCACCACCCCCGGGCAGGGATTAGAGACCCAGTACTTC
CASTTPGQGLETQYF
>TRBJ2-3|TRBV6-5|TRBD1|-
TGTGCCAGCAGAAGACAGGGACCAGATACGCAGTATTTT
CASRRQGPDTQYF
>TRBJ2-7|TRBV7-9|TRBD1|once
TGTGCCAGCAGCTTTGACAGGGGGACGTCCGAGCAGTACTTC
CASSFDRGTSEQYF
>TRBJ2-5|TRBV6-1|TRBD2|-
TGTGCCAGCAGTGAAAATTCGGGGGGGTTGCAAGAGACCCAGTACTTC
CASSENSGGLQETQYF
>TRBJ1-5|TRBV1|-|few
TGCACCAGCAGCCAAGAAGAGTATAGCAATCAGCCCCAGCATTTT
CTSSQEEYSNQPQHF
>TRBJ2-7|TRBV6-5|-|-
TGTGCCAGCAGTTACCCCATTTACGAGCAGTACTTC
CASSYPIYEQYF
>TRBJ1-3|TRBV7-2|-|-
TGTGCCAGCAGCTTAGTAGCAGGGTCTGGAAACACCATATATTTT
CASSLVAGSGNTIYF
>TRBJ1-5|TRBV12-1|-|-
TGTGCCAGCAGCTTACAGGGAACCAATCAGCCCCAGCATTTT
CASSLQGTNQPQHF
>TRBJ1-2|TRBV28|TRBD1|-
TGTGCCAGCAGTTACGACAGGGGTTATGGCTACACCTTC
CASSYDRGYGYTF
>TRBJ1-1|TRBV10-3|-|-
TGTGCCATCAGTGAGTATAGACAGAACACTGAAGCTTTCTTT
CAISEYRQNTEAFF
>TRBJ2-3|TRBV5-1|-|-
TGCGCCAGCAGCTTGGAACTTGGCCAGGGACCAGATACGCAGTATTTT
CASSLELGQGPDTQYF
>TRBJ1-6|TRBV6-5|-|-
TGTGCCAGCTCATTTGGGGCCTATAATTCACCCCTCCACTTT
CASSFGAYNSPLHF
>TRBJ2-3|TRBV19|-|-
TGTGCCAGTAGTGCTTCAGGGGATACGCAGTATTTT
CASSASGDTQYF
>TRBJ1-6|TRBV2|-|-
TGTGCCAGCAGTCAAACATTGGACAGCGCCAGCTCCTATAATTCACCCCTCCACTTT
CASSQTLDSASSYNSPLHF
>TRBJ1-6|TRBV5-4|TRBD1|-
TGTGCCAGCAGCTTACCGACAGGGGGGGAAAATTCACCCCTCCACTTT
CASSLPTGGENSPLHF
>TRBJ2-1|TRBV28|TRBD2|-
TGTGCCAGCAGTTTATTTGCGGGGGGGCCCAATGAGCAGTTCTTC
CASSLFAGGPNEQFF
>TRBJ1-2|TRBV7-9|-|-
TGTGCCAGCAGCTACGACCCCCTCTATGGCTACACCTTC
CASSYDPLYGYTF
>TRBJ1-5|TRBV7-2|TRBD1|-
TGTGCCAGCAGCTCCGGGACAGGGCGCGATCAGCCCCAGCATTTT
CASSSGTGRDQPQHF
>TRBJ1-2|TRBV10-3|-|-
TGTGCCATCAGTGAGGTCGGTGGGAGGGTCGGCTACACCTTC
CAISEVGGRVGYTF
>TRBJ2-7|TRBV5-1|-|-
TGCGCCAGCAGCTTGTTTCGGCAGGGAGACGAGCAGTACTTC
CASSLFRQGDEQYF
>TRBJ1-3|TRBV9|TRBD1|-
TGTGCCAGCAGCGCCGGGACAGGTGGAAACACCATATATTTT
CASSAGTGGNTIYF
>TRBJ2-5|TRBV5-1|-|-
TGCGCCAGCAGCTTGAGAGGGGATGGTGAGACCCAGTACTTC
CASSLRGDGETQYF
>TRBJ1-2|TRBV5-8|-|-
TGTGCCAGCAGCTTAAGTTATGGCTACACCTTC
CASSLSYGYTF
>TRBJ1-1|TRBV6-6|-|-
TGTGCCAGCACTACACGCGCAGGGTTCCTTGAAGCTTTCTTT
CASTTRAGFLEAFF